The entry below describes one T cell receptor beta chain. The count of this clone is one. There is no known antigen for this receptor. No much larger clone exists at a distance of one base, and base qualities are not known. This specimen comes from a study of blood T cell repertoires in COVID-19 (dated by TCRdb to the early 2020s). As for the study more broadly: Collaborator samples came from the United States, Italy and Spain and covered acute and convalescent phases of COVID-19. The material from the prospective study consisted of cDNA or gDNA derived from T cells, B-cell-depleted T cells, or PBMCs. The dataset comprised deeply sampled blood TCRbeta repertoires from subjects exposed to, actively infected with, or recovered from COVID-19. The repertoires were released in a freely available public database meant as a resource for research on the immune response to SARS-CoV-2. The samples were drawn from two sources: the first 160 participants of the ongoing ImmuneRACE study, and about 1,300 subjects contributed by 6 global collaborators. Nearly every sample came with metadata listing a de-identified subject ID, COVID-19 status, age in years and sex. Where available, HLA class I and class II types were taken from metadata supplied by the sample provider and were not determined by assay-based typing.

Reading the germline V gene gives CDR1 MNHEY and CDR2 SVGAGI. Relative to germline, V is 5 bases shorter and J is 2 bases shorter, with 7 bases between their ends. From cysteine to phenylalanine, the CDR3 is 13 amino acids long. Only the CDR3 region is kept as DNA, spanning 39 bases read in frame from base 1. TCRbeta CDR3 regions were amplified from genomic DNA using the immunoSEQ Assay, a bias-controlled multiplex PCR. From the authors' description of their analysis: The number of nucleated cells in each sample was estimated from the amplification of reference gene primers within the assay. Sequence reads were collapsed and filtered to measure the absolute abundance of every unique TCRbeta CDR3 rearrangement. For each sample, productive Simpson clonality was calculated as the square root of Simpson's diversity index across productive rearrangements. Sourced from immuneACCESS, this table was stored by TCRdb with only in-frame sequences that have V and J called. A share of the clones is absent; for the studies checked, an unresolved V gene accounts for under half, and the remainder has no known explanation. V, J and clone size are taken as reported in that table, and D and trimming were inferred from the DNA itself. For this sample the table gives about 88,000 clones, of which roughly 90% were detected only once. About 16% of the sample comes from the top ten.

What the work shows at the level of the full study, not this receptor alone: The amount of clinical and demographic metadata varied by source and participant and was provided uncurated.

The collaborating institutions used their own protocols to collect whole blood in K2EDTA tubes. For TCRbeta analysis, collaborators shipped samples as frozen whole blood, isolated PBMCs, or DNA extracted from either of those sample types. The V and J segments used are TRBV6-5 and TRBJ1-3, with TRBD1 as a weak D call on 5 bases. The TCR originated in a male donor with acute or convalescent COVID-19. Sequencing was carried out using peripheral blood. The CDR3 protein: CASSQGTGNTIYF. DNA sequence: TGTGCCAGCAGTCAGGGTACTGGAAACACCATATATTTT.